Here is one T cell receptor (beta chain) with its context. Original processing notes: Reference gene primer amplification gave nucleated cell count estimates. Clones were sequenced by immunoSEQ multiplex PCR, and TCRdb holds only the in-frame ones, with some missing. For V, J and clone size, that table is used; D and trimming come from the DNA. The sample includes 200,000 to 250,000 clones, 82% of them seen just once. CDR1 and CDR2 from the germline V gene are KGHSH and LQKENI. The CDR3 has 15 amino acids. V was clipped by 6 bases and J by 6 bases; unmatched bases: 12. The data belong to a study of blood T cell repertoires in COVID-19.

The sequence was obtained from an elderly woman with COVID-19, enrolled during active disease. Sequenced: peripheral blood. This chain connects TRBV18 to TRBJ1-2; TRBD1 matches 8 bases. CDR3 loop: CASSPDRVVINGYTF. In DNA form, the CDR3 reads TGTGCCAGCTCTCCGGACAGGGTGGTCATTAATGGCTACACCTTC.